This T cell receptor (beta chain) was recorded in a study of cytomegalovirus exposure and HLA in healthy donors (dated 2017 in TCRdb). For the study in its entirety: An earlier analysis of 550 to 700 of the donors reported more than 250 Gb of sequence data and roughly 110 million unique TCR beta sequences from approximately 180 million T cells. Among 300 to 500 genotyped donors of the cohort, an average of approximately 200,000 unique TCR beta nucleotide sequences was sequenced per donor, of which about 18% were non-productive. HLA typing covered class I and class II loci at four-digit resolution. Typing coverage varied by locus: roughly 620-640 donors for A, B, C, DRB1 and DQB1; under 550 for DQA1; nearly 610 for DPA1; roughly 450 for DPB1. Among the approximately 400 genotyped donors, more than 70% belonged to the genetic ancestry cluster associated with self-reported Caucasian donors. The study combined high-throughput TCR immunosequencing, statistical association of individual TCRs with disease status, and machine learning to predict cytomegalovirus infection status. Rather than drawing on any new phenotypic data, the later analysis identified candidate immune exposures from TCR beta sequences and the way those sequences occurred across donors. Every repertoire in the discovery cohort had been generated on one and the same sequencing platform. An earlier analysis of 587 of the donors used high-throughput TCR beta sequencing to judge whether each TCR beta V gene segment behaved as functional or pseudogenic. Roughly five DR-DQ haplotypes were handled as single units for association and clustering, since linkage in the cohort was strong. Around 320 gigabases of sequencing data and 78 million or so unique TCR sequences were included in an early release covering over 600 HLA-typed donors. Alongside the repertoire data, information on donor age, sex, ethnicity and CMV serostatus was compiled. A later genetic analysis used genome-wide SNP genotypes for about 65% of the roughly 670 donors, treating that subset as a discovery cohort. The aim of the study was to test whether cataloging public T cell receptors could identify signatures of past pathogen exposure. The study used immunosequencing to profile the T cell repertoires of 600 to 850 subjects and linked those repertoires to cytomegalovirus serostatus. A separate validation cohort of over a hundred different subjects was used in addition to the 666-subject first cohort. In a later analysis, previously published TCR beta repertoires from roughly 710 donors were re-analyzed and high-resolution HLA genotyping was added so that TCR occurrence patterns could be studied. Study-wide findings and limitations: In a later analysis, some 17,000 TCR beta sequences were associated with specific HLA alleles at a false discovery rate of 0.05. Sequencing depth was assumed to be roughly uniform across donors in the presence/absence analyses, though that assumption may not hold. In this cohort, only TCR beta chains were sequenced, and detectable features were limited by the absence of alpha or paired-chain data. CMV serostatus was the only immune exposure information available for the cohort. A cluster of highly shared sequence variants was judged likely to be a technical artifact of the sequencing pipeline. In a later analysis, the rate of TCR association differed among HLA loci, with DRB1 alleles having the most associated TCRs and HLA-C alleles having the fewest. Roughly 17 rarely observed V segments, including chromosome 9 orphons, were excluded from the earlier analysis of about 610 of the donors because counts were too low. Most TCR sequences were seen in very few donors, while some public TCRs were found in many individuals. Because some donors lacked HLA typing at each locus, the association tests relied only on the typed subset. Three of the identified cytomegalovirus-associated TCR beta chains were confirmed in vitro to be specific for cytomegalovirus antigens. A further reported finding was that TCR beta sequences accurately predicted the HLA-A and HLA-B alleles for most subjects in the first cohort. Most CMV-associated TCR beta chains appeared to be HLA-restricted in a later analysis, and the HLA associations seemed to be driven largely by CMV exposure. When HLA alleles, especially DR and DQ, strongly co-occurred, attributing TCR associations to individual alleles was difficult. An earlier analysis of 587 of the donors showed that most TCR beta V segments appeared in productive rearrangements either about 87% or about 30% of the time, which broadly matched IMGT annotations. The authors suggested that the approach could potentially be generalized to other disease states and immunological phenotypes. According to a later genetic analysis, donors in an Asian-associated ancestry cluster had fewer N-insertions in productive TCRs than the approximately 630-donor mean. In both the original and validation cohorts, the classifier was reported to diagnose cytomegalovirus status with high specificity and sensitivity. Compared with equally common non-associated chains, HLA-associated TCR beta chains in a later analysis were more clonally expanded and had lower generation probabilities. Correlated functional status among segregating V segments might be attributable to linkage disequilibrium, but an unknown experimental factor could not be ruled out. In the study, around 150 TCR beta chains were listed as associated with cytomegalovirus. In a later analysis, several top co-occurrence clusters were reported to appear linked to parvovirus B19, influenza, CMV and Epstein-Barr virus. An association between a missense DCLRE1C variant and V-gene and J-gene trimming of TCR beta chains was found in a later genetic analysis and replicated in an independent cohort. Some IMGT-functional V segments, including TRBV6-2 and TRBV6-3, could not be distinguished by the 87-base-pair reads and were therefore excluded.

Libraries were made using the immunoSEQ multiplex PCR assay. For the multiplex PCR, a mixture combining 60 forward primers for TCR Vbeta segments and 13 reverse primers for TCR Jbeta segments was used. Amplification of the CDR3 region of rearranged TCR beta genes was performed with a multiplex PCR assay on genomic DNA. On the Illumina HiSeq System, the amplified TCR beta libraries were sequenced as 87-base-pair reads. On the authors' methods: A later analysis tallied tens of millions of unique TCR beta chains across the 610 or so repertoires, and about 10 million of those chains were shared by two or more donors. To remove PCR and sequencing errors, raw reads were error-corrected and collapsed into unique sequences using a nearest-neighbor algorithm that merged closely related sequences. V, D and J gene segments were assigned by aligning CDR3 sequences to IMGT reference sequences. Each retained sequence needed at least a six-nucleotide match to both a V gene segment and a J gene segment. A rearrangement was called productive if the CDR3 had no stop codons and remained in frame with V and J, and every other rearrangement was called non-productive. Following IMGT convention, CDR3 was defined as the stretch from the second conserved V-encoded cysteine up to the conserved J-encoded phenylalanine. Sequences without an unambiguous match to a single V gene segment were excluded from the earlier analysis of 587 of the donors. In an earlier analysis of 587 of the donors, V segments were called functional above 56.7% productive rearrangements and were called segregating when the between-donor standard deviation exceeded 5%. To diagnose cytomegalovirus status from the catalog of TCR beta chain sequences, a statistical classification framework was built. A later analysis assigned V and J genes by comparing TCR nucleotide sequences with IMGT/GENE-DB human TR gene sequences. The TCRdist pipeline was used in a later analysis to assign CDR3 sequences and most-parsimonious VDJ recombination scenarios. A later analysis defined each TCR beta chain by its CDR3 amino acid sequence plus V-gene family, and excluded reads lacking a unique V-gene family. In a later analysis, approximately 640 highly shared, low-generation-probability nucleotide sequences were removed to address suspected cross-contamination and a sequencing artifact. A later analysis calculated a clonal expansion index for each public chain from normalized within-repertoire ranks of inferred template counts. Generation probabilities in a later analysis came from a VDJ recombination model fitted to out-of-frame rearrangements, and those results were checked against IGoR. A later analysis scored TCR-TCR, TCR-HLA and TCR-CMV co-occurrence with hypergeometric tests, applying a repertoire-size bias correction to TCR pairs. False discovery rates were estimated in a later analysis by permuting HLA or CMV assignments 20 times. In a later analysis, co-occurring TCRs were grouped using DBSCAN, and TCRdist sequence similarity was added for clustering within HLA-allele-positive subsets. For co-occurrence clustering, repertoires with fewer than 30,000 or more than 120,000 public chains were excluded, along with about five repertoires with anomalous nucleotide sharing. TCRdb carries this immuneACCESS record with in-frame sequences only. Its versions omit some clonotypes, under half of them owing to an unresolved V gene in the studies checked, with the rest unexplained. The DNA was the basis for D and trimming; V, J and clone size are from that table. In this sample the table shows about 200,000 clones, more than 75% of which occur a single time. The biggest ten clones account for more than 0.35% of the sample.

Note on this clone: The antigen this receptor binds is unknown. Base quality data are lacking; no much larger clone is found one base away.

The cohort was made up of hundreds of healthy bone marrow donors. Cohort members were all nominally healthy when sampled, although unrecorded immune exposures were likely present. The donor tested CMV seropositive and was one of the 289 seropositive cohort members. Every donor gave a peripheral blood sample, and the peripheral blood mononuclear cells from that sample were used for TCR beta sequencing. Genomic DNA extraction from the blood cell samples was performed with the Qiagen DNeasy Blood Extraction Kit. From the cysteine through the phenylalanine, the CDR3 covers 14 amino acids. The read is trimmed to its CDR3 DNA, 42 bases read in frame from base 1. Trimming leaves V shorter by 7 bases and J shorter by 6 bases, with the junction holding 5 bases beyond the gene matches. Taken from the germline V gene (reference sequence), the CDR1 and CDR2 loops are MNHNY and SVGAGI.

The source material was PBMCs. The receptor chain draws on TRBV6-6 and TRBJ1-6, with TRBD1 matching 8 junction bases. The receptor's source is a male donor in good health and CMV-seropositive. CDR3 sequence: CASKTTGVNSPLHF. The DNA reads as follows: TGTGCCAGCAAAACGACAGGGGTTAATTCACCCCTCCACTTT.